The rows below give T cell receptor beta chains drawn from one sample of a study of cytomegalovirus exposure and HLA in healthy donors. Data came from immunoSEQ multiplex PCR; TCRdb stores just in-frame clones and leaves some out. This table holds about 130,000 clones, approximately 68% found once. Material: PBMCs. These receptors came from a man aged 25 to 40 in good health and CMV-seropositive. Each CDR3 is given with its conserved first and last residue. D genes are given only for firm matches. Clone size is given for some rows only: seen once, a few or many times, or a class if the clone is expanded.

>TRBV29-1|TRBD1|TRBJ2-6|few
CSVEKGQGASGANVLTF
TGCAGCGTTGAGAAGGGACAGGGGGCCTCTGGGGCCAACGTCCTGACTTTC
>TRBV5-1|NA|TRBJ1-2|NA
CASSLSGNEGYTF
TGCGCCAGCAGCTTGTCAGGGAATGAAGGCTACACCTTC
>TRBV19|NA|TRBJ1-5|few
CASRVPGQSNQPQHF
TGTGCCAGTCGGGTCCCGGGTCAGAGCAATCAGCCCCAGCATTTT
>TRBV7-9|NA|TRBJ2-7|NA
CASSIVARYEQYF
TGTGCCAGCAGCATCGTAGCTCGCTACGAGCAGTACTTC
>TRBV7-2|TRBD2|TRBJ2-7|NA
CASSPRFTSGRAYEQYF
TGTGCCAGCAGCCCCCGCTTCACTAGCGGGAGGGCCTACGAGCAGTACTTC
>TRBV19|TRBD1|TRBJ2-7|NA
CASSHPTGSGLDEQYF
TGTGCCAGTAGTCACCCGACAGGGTCTGGTTTGGACGAGCAGTACTTC
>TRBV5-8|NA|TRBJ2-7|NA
CASSLVGLLIEQYF
TGTGCCAGCAGCTTGGTGGGGCTACTCATCGAGCAGTACTTC
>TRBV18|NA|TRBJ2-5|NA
CASSPQIQGGETQYF
TGTGCCAGCTCGCCCCAGATACAGGGAGGGGAGACCCAGTACTTC
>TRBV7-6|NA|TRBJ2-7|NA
CASSSNGRGEMQYF
TGTGCCAGCAGCTCGAACGGACGGGGAGAAATGCAGTACTTC
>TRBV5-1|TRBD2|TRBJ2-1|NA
CASSATSGREIANEQFF
TGCGCCAGCAGCGCCACTAGCGGGAGGGAGATAGCAAATGAGCAGTTCTTC
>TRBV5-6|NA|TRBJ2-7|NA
CASSLDGSYEQYF
TGTGCCAGCAGCTTGGACGGCTCCTACGAGCAGTACTTC
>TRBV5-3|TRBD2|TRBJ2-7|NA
CARSLVWTRDSYEQYF
TGTGCCAGAAGCTTGGTGTGGACTAGGGACTCCTACGAGCAGTACTTC
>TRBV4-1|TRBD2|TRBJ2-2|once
CASSDPLSGKTGELFF
TGCGCCAGCAGCGACCCCCTGAGCGGGAAGACCGGGGAGCTGTTTTTT
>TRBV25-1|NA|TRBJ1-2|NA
CASSERTGVGYGYTF
TGTGCCAGCAGTGAACGAACGGGGGTGGGTTATGGCTACACCTTC
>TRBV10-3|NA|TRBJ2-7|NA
CAIRRKKDSPSYEQYF
TGTGCCATCAGGAGGAAGAAAGACAGCCCTTCCTACGAGCAGTACTTC
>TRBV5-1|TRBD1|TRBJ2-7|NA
CASSPWTGGAEQYF
TGCGCCAGCAGCCCTTGGACAGGGGGGGCCGAGCAGTACTTC
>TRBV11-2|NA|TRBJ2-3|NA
CASSRQAGDTQYF
TGTGCCAGCAGCCGACAGGCCGGAGATACGCAGTATTTT
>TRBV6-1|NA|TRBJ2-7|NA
CASSEEDRGGWYEQYF
TGTGCCAGCAGTGAAGAAGACAGAGGAGGGTGGTACGAGCAGTACTTC
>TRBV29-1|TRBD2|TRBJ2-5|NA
CSVVLGVSGRFRETQYF
TGCAGCGTTGTGTTAGGCGTTAGCGGGAGGTTTCGAGAGACCCAGTACTTC